The TCR beta chain under discussion was sequenced for a study of blood T cell repertoires in COVID-19. In the study overall: Samples taken during acute and convalescent COVID-19 were collected in the United States, Italy and Spain. Nucleic acid was either cDNA or gDNA, and it came from T cells, B-cell-depleted T cells, or PBMCs.

Using immunoSEQ multiplex PCR, the repertoire was profiled, and TCRdb retains in-frame clones only, with some absent. Counted here are a few hundred thousand clones, around 89% occurring once; the ten biggest clones make up around 1%. Trimming pared 5 bases from V and 0 bases from J, leaving 11 bases between. This CDR3 has 15 residues. Germline values: CDR1 SGHTA, CDR2 FQGNSA. Individuals drawn from around 25 US areas were about 18 to 100 years old. The specimen sequenced was PBMCs or T cells enriched from blood (not recorded which). The V call is TRBV7-2, the J call TRBJ1-5; no reliable D call. This clonotype originated in a man between 18 and 35 years old who had recovered from COVID-19. DNA for the CDR3: TGTGCCAGCAGCCCGGAGGGATATAGCAATCAGCCCCAGCATTTT. It codes for CASSPEGYSNQPQHF.